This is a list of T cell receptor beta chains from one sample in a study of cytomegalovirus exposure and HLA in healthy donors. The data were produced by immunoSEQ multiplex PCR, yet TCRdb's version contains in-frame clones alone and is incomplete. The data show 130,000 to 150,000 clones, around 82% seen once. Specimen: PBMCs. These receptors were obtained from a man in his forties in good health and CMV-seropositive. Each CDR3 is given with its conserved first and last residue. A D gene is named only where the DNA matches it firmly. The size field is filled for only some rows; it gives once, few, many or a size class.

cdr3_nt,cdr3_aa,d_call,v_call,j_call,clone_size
TGTGCCAGTAGTAAGAGCCGGGACAGGGGAAGGGGCTACACCTTC,CASSKSRDRGRGYTF,TRBD1,TRBV19,TRBJ1-2,-
TGTGCCAGTAGTATTGGTCAGGGTAGAGGAAAACTGTTTTTT,CASSIGQGRGKLFF,-,TRBV19,TRBJ1-4,-
TGTGCCAGCAGCTATAGTGAGCGGGAGGGCCTTTCCTACGAGCAGTACTTC,CASSYSEREGLSYEQYF,TRBD2,TRBV13,TRBJ2-7,-
TGTGCCAGCAGTGAAATGCAGGGGGCAATTGGATCACCCCTCCACTTT,CASSEMQGAIGSPLHF,TRBD1,TRBV6-1,TRBJ1-6,-
TGTGCCAGCAGTTACTATGCCCCCGGGACAGGGCTGGGCTACACCTTC,CASSYYAPGTGLGYTF,TRBD1,TRBV6-5,TRBJ1-2,-
TGTGCCAGCAGCGCCAGGGGTACGGGGACCTACGAGCAGTACTTC,CASSARGTGTYEQYF,-,TRBV9,TRBJ2-7,-
TGTGCCAGCAGCTTAGTCCTCGCGGGCTCAACCTACGAGCAGTACTTC,CASSLVLAGSTYEQYF,-,TRBV11-3,TRBJ2-7,-
TGCAGCGTTTCAAAGGGAGGGACTACTGTCGATGAGCAGTTCTTC,CSVSKGGTTVDEQFF,TRBD2,TRBV29-1,TRBJ2-1,-
TGTGCCAGCAGTGAGGCAGGCTCTGGGGCCAACGTCCTGACTTTC,CASSEAGSGANVLTF,-,TRBV2,TRBJ2-6,once
TGTGCCAGCAGTGAAGCGCTTGGACAGGGTAGCGCCGGGGAGCTGTTTTTT,CASSEALGQGSAGELFF,TRBD1,TRBV2,TRBJ2-2,-
TGTGCCACCAAACTTGGAGGTAGCACAGATACGCAGTATTTT,CATKLGGSTDTQYF,-,TRBV28,TRBJ2-3,-
TGTGCCAGCATCTCCTCGGACAGATCCTACGAGCAGTACTTC,CASISSDRSYEQYF,-,TRBV6-5,TRBJ2-7,-
TGTGCCAGCAGCCTTAGACAGGGGAGGGAAGAGCAGTACTTC,CASSLRQGREEQYF,-,TRBV6-1,TRBJ2-7,-
TGTGCCAGCAGTCTCCGACAGGGCGGTTGGGGAAAACTGTTTTTT,CASSLRQGGWGKLFF,TRBD1,TRBV27,TRBJ1-4,-
TGTGCCACCAGCAGAGGGGCGCACTCACGAACAGATACGCAGTATTTT,CATSRGAHSRTDTQYF,-,TRBV15,TRBJ2-3,-
TGCGCCAGCAGCAATCCCCTTAAGGAGGGGCCCCCCAGCATGAACACTGAAGCTTTCTTT,CASSNPLKEGPPSMNTEAFF,-,TRBV4-1,TRBJ1-1,-
TGTGCCATCAGTGTTTCCGTGGAGACCCAGTACTTC,CAISVSVETQYF,-,TRBV10-3,TRBJ2-5,-